The 32 T cell receptor beta chains below come from one sample, sequenced in a study of T cell responses to AZD1222 COVID-19 vaccine. Assay used: immunoSEQ multiplex PCR; TCRdb lists only in-frame clones, some missing. The table includes about 56,000 clones, around 85% detected once. The sample was peripheral blood, taken on day 0 of AZD1222 vaccination. These receptors all come from an adult in good health.

The chain uses TRBV5-1 and TRBJ1-6; TRBD1 might be the D (5 bases). V was clipped by 3 bases and J by 9 bases, with 13 bases between them. CDR1 is SGHRS, CDR2 YFSETQ, per germline. There are 14 residues in the CDR3. CDR3 bases: TGCGCCAGCAGCTCCAGCCTCGGGGGTTCACCCCTCCACTTT. Amino acids: CASSSSLGGSPLHF.

The chain employs TRBV6-6 and TRBJ1-2, with D perhaps TRBD1 (5 bases). CDR1 is MNHNY and CDR2 is SVGAGI in the germline V gene (reference sequence). This CDR3 is 16 amino acids long. Trimming stripped 6 bases from V and 1 base from J, with 18 bases between. The CDR3: CASRPQWVDSNYGYTF. CDR3 nucleotides: TGTGCCAGCAGGCCCCAATGGGTCGACAGTAACTATGGCTACACCTTC.

J is TRBJ2-5 and V is TRBV28; possibly TRBD1 for D (5 bases). The CDR3 runs to 16 residues. Per germline, CDR1 MDHEN and CDR2 SYDVKM. The V end was cut by 2 bases, the J end by 4 bases, with 17 bases between. The CDR3: CASSLDSLSFGETQYF. DNA of the CDR3: TGTGCCAGCAGTTTAGACAGCTTAAGTTTTGGAGAGACCCAGTACTTC.

V and J are TRBV18 and TRBJ1-3; D gene ambiguous. Trimming took 2 bases from V and 0 from J, leaving 5 bases between them. This CDR3 region has 14 residues. CDR1 KGHSH and CDR2 LQKENI come from the germline V gene. The CDR3 coding sequence is TGTGCCAGCTCACCAACCCTCTCTGGAAACACCATATATTTT. Protein product: CASSPTLSGNTIYF.

A single count supports this clone. CDR3: CASSDSRGGNQPQHF. The CDR3 coding sequence is TGTGCCAGCAGTGACAGTAGGGGCGGCAATCAGCCCCAGCATTTT. This chain links TRBV2 with TRBJ1-5, with a weak D call TRBD1 (5 bases). The CDR3 is 15 amino acids. Between the trimmed V and J ends, which lost 3 bases and 2 bases, there was a span of 11 bases. Germline V gene data show CDR1 as SNHLY and CDR2 as FYNNEI.

As DNA, the CDR3 is TGTGCCAGTACCCGGGACAGCCTATCTGGGGCCAACGTCCTGACTTTC. This translates into CASTRDSLSGANVLTF. The chain is built from TRBV19 and TRBJ2-6, with 7 positions matching TRBD1. Germline CDR1 is LNHDA and CDR2 is SQIVND (reference sequence). There are 16 residues in the CDR3. Trimming cost V 7 bases and J 1 base; bases outside gene matches: 7. Drawing the rest from reference TRBV19 and TRBJ2-6, the complete variable domain is DGGITQSPKYLFRKEGQNVTLSCEQNLNHDAMYWYRQDPGQGLRLIYYSQIVNDFQKGDIAEGYSVSREKKESFPLTVTSAQKNPTAFYLCASTRDSLSGANVLTFGAGSRLTVL.

V and J are TRBV20-1 and TRBJ2-7; unclear D gene. The ends were cut back, 3 bases at V and 1 base at J, with 13 bases in the middle. The germline V gene has CDR1 DFQATT and CDR2 SNEGSKA (reference sequence). The CDR3 totals 14 residues. The CDR3 DNA sequence: TGCAGTGCTAGTCCGGAAACACGGTCCTACGAGCAGTACTTC. Translated: CSASPETRSYEQYF.

This rearrangement joins TRBV10-3 to TRBJ2-7, with 7 bases matching TRBD1. This CDR3 region has 12 residues. Losses at the gene ends were 5 bases for V and 3 bases for J; bases not matched to a gene: 1. Germline values: CDR1 ENHRY, CDR2 SYGVKD. The CDR3 is CAISRQGYEQYF. As DNA, the CDR3 is TGTGCCATCAGTCGACAGGGCTACGAGCAGTACTTC.

V gene TRBV28 combines with J gene TRBJ2-2; 13 bases align to TRBD2. CDR1 is MDHEN, CDR2 SYDVKM, per germline. This CDR3 has 19 amino acids. Germline trimming cut 2 bases from V and 4 bases from J; bases unmatched to any gene: 10. The CDR3 spells CASSLPLAGGLVGTGELFF. The CDR3 DNA follows: TGTGCCAGCAGTTTACCACTAGCGGGGGGGCTGGTTGGCACCGGGGAGCTGTTTTTT.

This rearrangement joins TRBV6-1 to TRBJ2-5, with 10 bases fitting TRBD2. Trimming took 2 bases from V and 2 from J; bases not matched to a gene: 5. The germline V gene encodes CDR1 MNHNS and CDR2 SASEGT. The CDR3 covers 16 residues. The CDR3 reads CASSEWLAGVQETQYF. CDR3 nucleotide sequence: TGTGCCAGCAGTGAATGGCTAGCGGGGGTGCAAGAGACCCAGTACTTC.

The J gene is TRBJ1-2, the V gene TRBV4-2, with D unclear. V lost 0 bases to trimming and J lost 4 bases, with 9 bases between them. The CDR3 loop spans 14 amino acids. Looked up from germline, CDR1 is LGHNA and CDR2 is YNFKEQ. The DNA of the CDR3 is TGTGCCAGCAGCCAAGATCTCACAGTCTATGGCTACACCTTC. Encoded protein: CASSQDLTVYGYTF.

The V gene is TRBV7-9, the J gene TRBJ1-2; the D is unclear. The V and J ends lost 1 base and 8 bases respectively, with 11 bases between them. The CDR3 totals 13 residues. Germline values: CDR1 SEHNR, CDR2 FQNEAQ (reference sequence). CDR3 in DNA: TGTGCCAGCAGCTTAGGGGTTCTCGGCGGCTACACCTTC. The encoded protein is CASSLGVLGGYTF. The whole variable domain, remainder taken from reference TRBV7-9 and TRBJ1-2, is DTGVSQNPRHKITKRGQNVTFRCDPISEHNRLYWYRQTLGQGPEFLTYFQNEAQLEKSRLLSDRFSAERPKGSFSTLEIQRTEQGDSAMYLCASSLGVLGGYTFGSGTRLTVV.

This chain links TRBV7-2 with TRBJ1-3; possible D gene TRBD1, 5 bases. CDR1 is SGHTA and CDR2 is FQGNSA in the germline V gene. This CDR3 contains 15 residues. V was shortened by 4 bases and J by 0 bases, with 10 bases between the two germline ends. DNA for the CDR3: TGTGCCAGCAGCTGGACACGGGTCTCTGGAAACACCATATATTTT. It specifies CASSWTRVSGNTIYF. The full variable domain, its missing parts supplied by reference TRBV7-2 and TRBJ1-3, is GAGVSQSPSNKVTEKGKDVELRCDPISGHTALYWYRQSLGQGLEFLIYFQGNSAPDKSGLPSDRFSAERTGGSVSTLTIQRTQQEDSAVYLCASSWTRVSGNTIYFGEGSWLTVV.

The chain has TRBV5-4 and TRBJ1-2, with a weak D call TRBD1 (5 bases). CDR3 size: 15 residues. Trimming stripped 4 bases from V and 3 bases from J, with 16 bases between. Germline lookup yields CDR1 SGHNT and CDR2 YYREEE (reference sequence). The CDR3 here is CASSKLTAGDYGYTF. Written as DNA, the CDR3 is TGTGCCAGCAGCAAATTGACAGCGGGGGACTATGGCTACACCTTC. Full variable domain (missing parts from reference TRBV5-4 and TRBJ1-2): ETGVTQSPTHLIKTRGQQVTLRCSSQSGHNTVSWYQQALGQGPQFIFQYYREEENGRGNFPPRFSGLQFPNYSSELNVNALELDDSALYLCASSKLTAGDYGYTFGSGTRLTVV.

J is TRBJ2-1 and V is TRBV11-1, with D hard to call. Germline loops: CDR1 SGHAT, CDR2 FQDESV (reference sequence). Trimming shortened V by 5 bases and J by 6 bases, and 14 bases separated the two germline ends. The CDR3 contains 14 residues. The CDR3 sequence is CASSPGLYGNEQFF. Here the CDR3 DNA reads TGTGCCAGCAGCCCGGGCCTCTACGGCAATGAGCAGTTCTTC.

The chain uses TRBV7-3 and TRBJ2-3; D not resolved. Deletions cut 2 bases from V and 5 bases from J, with 5 bases between. The CDR3 has 12 residues. Germline CDR1 and CDR2: SGHTA and FQGTGA. The CDR3 DNA reads TGTGCCAGCAGCTTACCCGAAGATACGCAGTATTTT. Residues: CASSLPEDTQYF.

V usage is TRBV5-6 and J usage is TRBJ2-5, with 9 bases matching TRBD1. Germline loops: CDR1 SGHDT, CDR2 YYEEEE. This CDR3 region has 16 residues. J was trimmed by 4 bases and V by 4 bases; bases with no gene match: 11. The CDR3: CASSPGWGTGTETQYF. Here the CDR3 DNA reads TGTGCCAGCAGCCCCGGCTGGGGGACAGGGACAGAGACCCAGTACTTC.

V usage is TRBV7-9 and J usage is TRBJ2-7; D may match TRBD1 or TRBD2 (5 bases each). Trimming cost V 5 bases and J 2 bases, with 13 bases left between them. Germline-derived CDR1 and CDR2 are SEHNR and FQNEAQ (reference sequence). This CDR3 has 14 residues. CDR3 region: CASSRPGQTYEQYF. The CDR3 nucleotides read TGTGCCAGCAGCCGGCCGGGGCAGACCTACGAGCAGTACTTC.

The rearrangement uses TRBV6-1 and TRBJ2-2; possible D gene TRBD1, 5 bases. Germline V gene lookup returns CDR1 MNHNS and CDR2 SASEGT. The V and J ends lost 3 bases and 4 bases respectively, with 6 bases between them. The CDR3 is 13 residues long. For the CDR3, the DNA is TGTGCCAGCAGTGACAGGGCCACCGGGGAGCTGTTTTTT. Translating gives CASSDRATGELFF.

This clone was found once. The V call is TRBV20-1, the J call TRBJ2-5; no firm D call. The CDR3 consists of 12 residues. The germline V gene encodes CDR1 DFQATT and CDR2 SNEGSKA (reference sequence). Trimming took 3 bases from V and 2 from J, leaving 7 bases between them. The DNA of the CDR3 is TGCAGTGCTAGTTCCAGGCAAGAGACCCAGTACTTC. Translated, it gives CSASSRQETQYF.

The chain is built from TRBV7-8 and TRBJ2-7; 8 nucleotides match TRBD1. The CDR3 has 15 residues. V lost 1 base and J lost 6; bases outside the gene matches: 8. Germline V gene sequence: CDR1 SGHVS, CDR2 FQNEAQ. CDR3 in DNA: TGTGCCAGCAGCTTAGGTCTTGGACAGGGCGGCGAGCAGTACTTC. Translated, it gives CASSLGLGQGGEQYF.

V is TRBV4-2 and J is TRBJ2-7; D remains unclear. The CDR3 length is 16 residues. V shed 2 bases and J shed 3 bases, with 17 bases lying between them. The germline CDR1 and CDR2 sequences are LGHNA and YNFKEQ. In DNA form, the CDR3 reads TGTGCCAGCAGCCAAAGGTCACAGCCCGGAGTCTACGAGCAGTACTTC. Residues: CASSQRSQPGVYEQYF.

The chain recombines TRBV4-1 with TRBJ2-1; weak D call: TRBD1 (6 bases). The CDR3 contains 13 residues. Per germline, CDR1 MGHRA and CDR2 YSYEKL. Trimming stripped 3 bases from V and 7 bases from J, with 10 bases between. CDR3 nucleotides: TGCGCCAGCAGCCATCACAGGGTGAATGAGCAGTTCTTC. Amino acids: CASSHHRVNEQFF.

The J gene is TRBJ1-6, the V gene TRBV20-1; possible D gene TRBD1, 6 bases. V was cut by 3 bases and J by 1 base, with 22 bases left in between. Germline V gene sequence: CDR1 DFQATT, CDR2 SNEGSKA (reference sequence). The CDR3 extends over 19 amino acids. In DNA, the CDR3 is TGCAGTGCTAGTAGGTTCGACAGGACACTGAGGTCCTATAATTCACCCCTCCACTTT. Protein: CSASRFDRTLRSYNSPLHF.

This chain links TRBV21-1 with TRBJ2-1; the tabulated D call, TRBD1, remains unverified against the DNA. TRBV21-1 is assigned pseudogene status. This CDR3 contains 11 residues. For the CDR3, the DNA is TGTGCCAGAGGACAGATTACTGAGCAGTTCTTC. As protein: CARGQITEQFF.

V and J are TRBV19 and TRBJ2-2; TRBD1 is a possible D gene (5 bases). Germline V CDR1 and CDR2: LNHDA, SQIVND (reference sequence). The V gene lost 5 bases and the J gene lost 3 bases, with 13 bases spanning the gap. This CDR3 has 15 amino acids. CDR3 protein: CASSPRQIHTGELFF. The DNA for the CDR3 is TGTGCCAGTAGTCCCAGACAGATTCACACCGGGGAGCTGTTTTTT.

This chain joins TRBV27 and TRBJ1-1; D gene ambiguous. Germline CDR1 is MNHEY and CDR2 is SMNVEV (reference sequence). This CDR3 has 15 amino acids. Trimming stripped 6 bases from V and 1 base from J, with 15 bases between. The CDR3 DNA reads as TGTGCCAGCAGGCTGCTAGGACTGCGGAACACTGAAGCTTTCTTT. This sequence encodes CASRLLGLRNTEAFF.

The chain recombines TRBV5-1 with TRBJ2-6; D is undetermined. Trimming pared 0 bases from V and 3 bases from J, leaving 7 bases between. The CDR3 is 15 amino acids. Germline CDR1 is SGHRS and CDR2 is YFSETQ. The CDR3 loop reads CASSLEGFGANVLTF. The CDR3 bases are TGCGCCAGCAGCTTGGAGGGCTTTGGGGCCAACGTCCTGACTTTC.

This clone has just one count. V and J are TRBV6-1 and TRBJ1-5; D gene unclear. With 2 bases removed from V and 7 bases from J, the gap between germline ends came to 9 bases. Germline lookup yields CDR1 MNHNS and CDR2 SASEGT. CDR3 length: 13 residues. CDR3 loop: CASSEQAVQPQHF. The CDR3, as DNA: TGTGCCAGCAGTGAACAGGCAGTCCAGCCCCAGCATTTT.

This clone was detected a few times. This chain uses TRBV14 with TRBJ2-1, with a possible D match to TRBD2 (5 bases). The germline gives CDR1 SGHDN, CDR2 FVKESK. V was shortened by 3 bases and J by 0 bases, with 15 bases between the two germline ends. The CDR3 is made up of 17 amino acids. This CDR3 is CASSQRTGMSSYNEQFF. In DNA form, the CDR3 reads TGTGCCAGCAGCCAGAGAACGGGGATGAGCTCCTACAATGAGCAGTTCTTC.

The chain is built from TRBV27 and TRBJ1-5; TRBD1 is a possible D gene (6 bases). The germline V gene has CDR1 MNHEY and CDR2 SMNVEV (reference sequence). The CDR3 extends over 15 amino acids. Trimming removed 6 bases at V and 3 bases at J, with 15 bases between. The CDR3 nucleotides read TGTGCCAGCAGCCTACAGGGTTGGGTCAATCAGCCCCAGCATTTT. Amino acid sequence: CASSLQGWVNQPQHF.

V and J are TRBV5-5 and TRBJ2-2; 9 bases agree with TRBD1. The CDR3 runs 15 residues. J gave up 4 bases and V 4 bases, and 5 bases lay outside the gene matches. Germline CDR1 and CDR2: SGHKS and YYEKEE (reference sequence). The CDR3 sequence: CASSPTTGGTGELFF. Here the CDR3 DNA reads TGTGCCAGCAGCCCGACGACAGGGGGCACCGGGGAGCTGTTTTTT.